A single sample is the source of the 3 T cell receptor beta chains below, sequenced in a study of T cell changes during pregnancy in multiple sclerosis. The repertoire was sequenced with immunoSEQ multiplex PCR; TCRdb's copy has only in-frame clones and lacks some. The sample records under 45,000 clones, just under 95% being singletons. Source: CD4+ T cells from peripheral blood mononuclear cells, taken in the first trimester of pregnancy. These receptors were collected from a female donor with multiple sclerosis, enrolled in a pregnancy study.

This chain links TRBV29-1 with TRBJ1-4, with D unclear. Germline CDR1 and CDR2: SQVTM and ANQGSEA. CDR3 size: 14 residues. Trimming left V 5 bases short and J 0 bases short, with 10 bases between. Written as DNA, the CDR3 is TGCAGCGTTAGTTTGCCAGCAACTAATGAAAAACTGTTTTTT. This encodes CSVSLPATNEKLFF.

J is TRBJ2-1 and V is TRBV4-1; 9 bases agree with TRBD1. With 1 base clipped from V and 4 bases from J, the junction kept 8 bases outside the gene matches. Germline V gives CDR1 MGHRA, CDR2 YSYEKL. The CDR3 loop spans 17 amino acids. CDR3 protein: CASSQGGGDRAYNEQFF. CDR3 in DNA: TGCGCCAGCAGCCAAGGAGGAGGGGACAGGGCGTACAATGAGCAGTTCTTC.

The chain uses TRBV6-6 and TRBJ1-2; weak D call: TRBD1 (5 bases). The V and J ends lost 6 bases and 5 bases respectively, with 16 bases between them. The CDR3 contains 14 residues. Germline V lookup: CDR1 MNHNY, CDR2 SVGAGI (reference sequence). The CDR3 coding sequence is TGTGCCAGCAGCCAGACAGTGAATCGATATGGCTACACCTTC. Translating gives CASSQTVNRYGYTF.